Sequencing of this TCR beta chain was carried out in a study of blood T cell repertoires in COVID-19. Germline CDR1 is SGDLS and CDR2 is YYNGEE. J gave up 5 bases and V 5 bases, and 4 bases lay outside the gene matches. The CDR3 loop spans 14 amino acids. The table came from immunoSEQ multiplex PCR; TCRdb's copy has only in-frame clones and leaves some out. The table records some 380,000 clones, 70% to 90% of them present only once. The rearrangement links TRBV9 to TRBJ1-3, with TRBD1 matching 10 bases. This TCR came from a woman in her thirties or forties with acute COVID-19. The material sequenced was PBMCs or T cells enriched from blood (not recorded which). The CDR3 nucleotides are TGTGCCAGCAGAGGGACAGGGGAAAGAAACACCATATATTTT. Amino acid sequence: CASRGTGERNTIYF. The entire variable domain, with the rest obtained from reference TRBV9 and TRBJ1-3, is as follows: DSGVTQTPKHLITATGQRVTLRCSPRSGDLSVYWYQQSLDQGLQFLIQYYNGEERAKGNILERFSAQQFPDLHSELNLSSLELGDSALYFCASRGTGERNTIYFGEGSWLTVV.